This T cell receptor beta chain was recorded in a study of cytomegalovirus exposure and HLA in healthy donors. Unmatched junction bases numbered 7, after V lost 4 bases and J lost 4 bases. The CDR3 contains 15 residues. The germline V gene has CDR1 MNHNS and CDR2 SASEGT. Use of 60 Vbeta and 13 Jbeta primers characterized the PCR. TCRdb's copy holds only in-frame clones and misses some; the assay was immunoSEQ multiplex PCR. The listing contains fewer than 60,000 clones. Comment on this clone: Its antigen is as yet unknown.

Study outcomes and limitations: Rarity held for most TCR sequences, but there were some public TCRs that occurred in many donors.

The sequencing sample was made of PBMCs. The source is a woman in her 40s in good health and CMV-seronegative. The chain couples TRBV6-1 to TRBJ2-5; 9 positions match TRBD2. The CDR3: CASSVRLAGIETQYF. In DNA, the CDR3 is TGTGCCAGCAGTGTAAGGCTAGCGGGAATAGAGACCCAGTACTTC.